The 3 T cell receptor beta chains given below trace back to one sample, sequenced in a study of T cell changes during pregnancy in multiple sclerosis. The table came from immunoSEQ multiplex PCR; TCRdb's copy has only in-frame clones and leaves some out. The sample lists some 80,000 clones, roughly nine tenths occurring once. Material: peripheral blood, obtained before pregnancy. The receptor set was obtained from a female donor with multiple sclerosis, enrolled in a pregnancy study.

The V and J genes are TRBV6-1 and TRBJ2-5, with 9 positions matching TRBD2. The V gene's germline CDR1 is MNHNS and CDR2 SASEGT. V shed 2 bases and J 1 base; nucleotides not matched to a gene: 5. This CDR3 is built from 16 residues. The CDR3 bases are TGTGCCAGCAGTGAATTGGCGGGGGGGCGCCAAGAGACCCAGTACTTC. Its translation is CASSELAGGRQETQYF.

The chain uses TRBV6-1 and TRBJ2-6, with D unresolved. Looked up from germline, CDR1 is MNHNS and CDR2 is SASEGT. Trimming took 4 bases from V and 0 from J, leaving 7 bases between them. The CDR3 loop spans 15 amino acids. CDR3 sequence reads: CASSGQISGANVLTF. In DNA, the CDR3 is TGTGCCAGCAGTGGGCAAATCTCTGGGGCCAACGTCCTGACTTTC.

The chain carries TRBV7-9 and TRBJ2-1; 7 bases line up with TRBD1. CDR1 is SEHNR and CDR2 is FQNEAQ in the germline V gene (reference sequence). Germline trimming cut 4 bases from V and 4 bases from J; bases unmatched to any gene: 13. This CDR3 contains 17 residues. CDR3 sequence reads: CASSSNHRGSSYNEQFF. The CDR3 DNA is TGTGCCAGCAGCTCCAATCACAGGGGAAGCTCTTACAATGAGCAGTTCTTC.